What follows are 5 T cell receptor beta chains derived from one specimen sequenced in a study of read filtering for tumor transcriptome and immune sequencing. From 350 to 500 ng of RNA, a library with molecular barcoded alpha/delta and beta/gamma adaptors was made. Using its own MiXCR run on the reads, TCRdb lists one record per CDR3 protein. The table shows around 30,000 distinct CDR3 sequences, with less than 20% occurring only once. The specimen was a population of CD138-negative cells sorted from bone marrow. The receptors were gathered from a donor at least 40 years old with multiple myeloma.

Many counts were recorded for this clonotype. The genes are TRBV5-1 and TRBJ2-3, with a possible D match to TRBD1 (5 bases). The CDR3 contains 15 residues. Germline V gives CDR1 SGHRS, CDR2 YFSETQ. Trimming took 0 bases from V and 2 from J, leaving 10 bases between them. CDR3 sequence reads: CASSLAGRNTDTQYF. CDR3 DNA: TGCGCCAGCAGCTTGGCAGGGCGGAACACAGATACGCAGTATTTT.

This clonotype was detected many times. This rearrangement joins TRBV30 to TRBJ2-1; unclear D gene. V lost 3 bases, J lost 7 bases, and 7 bases lay in between. Germline CDR1 is GTSNPN and CDR2 is SVGIG (reference sequence). This CDR3 contains 11 residues. CDR3 residues: CAWSLSNEQFF. CDR3 DNA: TGTGCCTGGAGCCTCTCTAATGAGCAGTTCTTC.

The table lists this clonotype with many counts. The chain joins TRBV27 to TRBJ1-4, with D unclear. The germline gives CDR1 MNHEY, CDR2 SMNVEV (reference sequence). V was shortened by 2 bases and J by 7 bases, with 8 bases between the two germline ends. The CDR3 spans 13 residues. This CDR3 is CASSLKVAEKLFF. CDR3 nucleotide sequence: TGTGCCAGCAGTTTAAAAGTTGCTGAAAAACTGTTTTTT.

This clonotype was detected only a few times. The chain combines TRBV7-9 with TRBJ2-2, with TRBD1 identical over 7 bases. This CDR3 is built from 16 residues. V lost 5 bases and J lost 5; bases outside the gene matches: 11. Germline CDR1 and CDR2: SEHNR and FQNEAQ (reference sequence). The CDR3 reads CASSRDDRAKTGELFF. DNA of the CDR3: TGTGCCAGCAGCCGGGATGACAGGGCAAAAACCGGGGAGCTGTTTTTT.

This clonotype showed up just a few times. The V gene is TRBV6-4, the J gene TRBJ2-1; no clear D. This CDR3 contains 14 residues. CDR1 is MRHNA, CDR2 SNTAGT, per germline. V was clipped by 2 bases and J by 3 bases, with 8 bases between them. The CDR3 nucleotides read TGTGCCAGCAGTGACACGACTGGCTACAATGAGCAGTTCTTC. Translated, it gives CASSDTTGYNEQFF.